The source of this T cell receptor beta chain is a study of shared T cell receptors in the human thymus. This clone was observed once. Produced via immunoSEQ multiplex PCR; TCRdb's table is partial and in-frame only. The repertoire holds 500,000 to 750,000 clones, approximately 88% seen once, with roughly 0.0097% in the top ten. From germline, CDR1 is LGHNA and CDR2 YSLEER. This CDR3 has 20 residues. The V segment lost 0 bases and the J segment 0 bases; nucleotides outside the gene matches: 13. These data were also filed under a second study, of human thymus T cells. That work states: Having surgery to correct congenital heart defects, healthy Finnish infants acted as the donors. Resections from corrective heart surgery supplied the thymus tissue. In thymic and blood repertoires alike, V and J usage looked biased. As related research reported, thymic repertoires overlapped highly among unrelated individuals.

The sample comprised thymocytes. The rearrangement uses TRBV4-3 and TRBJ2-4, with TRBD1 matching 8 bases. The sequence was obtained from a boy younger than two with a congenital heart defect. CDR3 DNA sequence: TGCGCCAGCAGCCAAGATAGGGGACAGGTTTTCGGGGGAGCCAAAAACATTCAGTACTTC. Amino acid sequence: CASSQDRGQVFGGAKNIQYF.